This TCR beta chain comes out of a study of blood T cells in healthy people across ages. Study findings and constraints: Roughly linear age-related decline in beta diversity appeared, significant by age about 40.

Trimming took 3 bases from V and 5 from J, leaving 10 bases between them. Germline V gives CDR1 GTSNPN, CDR2 SVGIG (reference sequence). The CDR3 runs to 12 residues. This clonotype has only a few counts. Its matching antigen is unknown. Primers used in a second PCR of roughly 7 to 12 cycles were a sample-barcoded 5' primer and a J-beta primer mix. Each of the cDNA molecules was tagged by a template-switch adaptor with 12 random nucleotides. TCRdb ran MiXCR on the 5' RACE reads and lists one entry per CDR3 protein. The sample shows approximately 800,000 distinct CDR3 sequences, 60% to 80% of them seen only once.

The TCR comes from a young man in good health. The specimen sequenced was blood. The rearrangement joins TRBV30 to TRBJ1-2; D possibly corresponds to TRBD1 (5 bases). CDR3 DNA sequence: TGTGCCTGGAGAGGGGATTGGTATGGCTACACCTTC. Its protein is CAWRGDWYGYTF.